The sequence of this T cell receptor beta chain was determined in a study of CD8 T cells in Susac syndrome. Study information: Patients with Susac syndrome were therapy-naive, treated with corticosteroids, or treated with intravenous immunoglobulin alone when blood was collected. Notes on the study in general: Maximal CD8+ clonal expansion in Susac was observed within TEMRA cells and among active patients.

Germline assignment: CDR1 MNHEY and CDR2 SVGAGI. The length of the CDR3 is 14 residues. Trimming removed 4 bases at V and 5 bases at J, with 14 bases between. Concerning this clonotype: Antigen unknown.

With random hexamers, reverse transcription was performed on about 0.45 to 1 ug of RNA. Coverage of TCR beta CDR3 amplification by immunoSEQ multiplex PCR extended to 54 Vbeta and 13 Jbeta. TCRdb re-called the immunoSEQ multiplex PCR reads through MiXCR, storing one row per CDR3 protein. The table includes about 130,000 distinct CDR3 sequences, around 93% detected once. The rearrangement uses TRBV6-5 and TRBJ2-5; perhaps TRBD2 as D (6 bases). What was sequenced was CD8+ T cells from PBMCs. The source is a human donor with Susac syndrome. The CDR3 region has the DNA TGTGCCAGCAGTTCAGGACGTGGGAGGGAGACCCAGTACTTC. Translating gives CASSSGRGRETQYF.